What follows are 24 T cell receptor beta chains derived from one specimen sequenced in a study of molecular identifiers for immune sequencing clone quantification. TCRdb processed the PCR reads anew with MiXCR; each CDR3 protein has one entry. Seen here are roughly 100,000 distinct CDR3 sequences, 30% to 35% observed once, and the top ten hold around a tenth. The sample taken for sequencing was naive CD8+ T cells from blood, with Jurkat cell RNA spiked in. Described subset: FACS-sorted CD8+CD4-CCR7+CD45RA+ naive T cells. The source is a human donor in good health. Some libraries in this study had Jurkat cell RNA spiked in.

The chain employs TRBV9 and TRBJ2-5; maybe TRBD1 (5 bases). Germline assignment: CDR1 SGDLS and CDR2 YYNGEE. CDR3 length: 15 amino acids. V was shortened by 2 bases and J by 1 base, with 12 bases between the two germline ends. Here the CDR3 DNA reads TGTGCCAGCAGCGTTCATGGGGCGGTCCAAGAGACCCAGTACTTC. Translating it yields CASSVHGAVQETQYF.

This clonotype turned up a few times. The chain combines TRBV20-1 with TRBJ2-1; D unresolved. Germline assignment: CDR1 DFQATT and CDR2 SNEGSKA (reference sequence). V shed 4 bases and J shed 3 bases, with 7 bases lying between them. This CDR3 region has 12 residues. The CDR3 bases are TGCAGTGCTACGAAGGGCTACAATGAGCAGTTCTTC. Amino acid sequence: CSATKGYNEQFF.

This clonotype was observed many times. V usage is TRBV13 and J usage is TRBJ2-2; D tentatively fits TRBD1 or TRBD2 (5 bases each). Between the trimmed V and J ends, which lost 3 bases and 2 bases, there was a span of 10 bases. CDR1 and CDR2 from the germline V gene are PRHDT and FYEKMQ (reference sequence). CDR3 size: 15 residues. CDR3 in DNA: TGTGCCAGCAGCTTTGTGGGACCAAACACCGGGGAGCTGTTTTTT. It encodes CASSFVGPNTGELFF.

The chain combines TRBV27 with TRBJ2-7, with 8 positions matching TRBD1. The CDR3 runs to 14 residues. The trim removed 6 bases at V and 4 bases at J, leaving 8 bases unmatched. The germline V gene encodes CDR1 MNHEY and CDR2 SMNVEV (reference sequence). The CDR3 DNA is TGTGCCAGCAGCCCCGGACAGGGTTGGTACGAGCAGTACTTC. The encoded protein is CASSPGQGWYEQYF.

Concerning this clonotype: A junction boundary mismatches the germline segment, possibly from a read error. This chain links TRBV5-8 with TRBJ1-5; D perhaps matches TRBD1 (6 bases). Germline V CDR1 and CDR2: SGHTS, YDEGEE. This CDR3 is built from 15 residues. CDR3 DNA sequence: TGTGCCAGCACCTTGGGACAAGATAGCAATCAGCCCCAGCATTTT. Its protein is CASTLGQDSNQPQHF.

This clonotype was counted at least ten times. The chain has TRBV7-8 and TRBJ2-5; 11 nucleotides agree with TRBD2. With 5 bases clipped from V and 7 bases from J, the junction kept 18 bases outside the gene matches. CDR3 length equals 18 residues. The germline CDR1 and CDR2 sequences are SGHVS and FQNEAQ. The CDR3 sequence: CASSPLRLAGQLGATQYF. CDR3 in DNA: TGTGCCAGCAGCCCGCTGAGACTAGCGGGACAGCTTGGTGCGACCCAGTACTTC.

Of note for this clonotype: Given a much more abundant clone one base away, this may be a read error. The chain employs TRBV28 and TRBJ1-4, with D perhaps TRBD1 (5 bases). Trimming stripped 10 bases from V and 4 bases from J, with 16 bases between. This CDR3 has 14 amino acids. The germline CDR1 and CDR2 sequences are MDHEN and SYDVKM. The CDR3 here is CAISRQGFNEKLFF. CDR3 nucleotides: TGTGCCATCAGCCGGCAGGGTTTTAATGAAAAACTGTTTTTT. Full variable domain (outside the CDR3, taken from reference TRBV28 and TRBJ1-4): DVKVTQSSRYLVKRTGEKVFLECVQDMDHENMFWYRQDPGLGLRLIYFSYDVKMKEKGDIPEGYSVSREKKERFSLILESASTNQTSMYLCAISRQGFNEKLFFGSGTQLSVL.

V is TRBV20-1 and J is TRBJ2-1; the match to TRBD2 covers 13 bases. V shed 6 bases and J 0 bases; nucleotides not matched to a gene: 11. Germline CDR1 DFQATT, CDR2 SNEGSKA (reference sequence). The CDR3 length is 18 residues. CDR3 nucleotides: TGCAGTGCGCCCGGACTAGCGGGAGAAAGGATCTCCTACAATGAGCAGTTCTTC. Translation gives CSAPGLAGERISYNEQFF.

This clonotype was seen a handful of times. The gene calls are TRBV5-1 and TRBJ1-1; D uncertain. V was trimmed by 6 bases and J by 1 base, leaving 7 bases between them. The CDR3 extends over 12 amino acids. Looked up from germline, CDR1 is SGHRS and CDR2 is YFSETQ. The CDR3 DNA follows: TGCGCCAGCACTTGGGGGAACACTGAAGCTTTCTTT. It is translated as CASTWGNTEAFF.

The chain recombines TRBV7-9 with TRBJ2-7; D might be TRBD1 (6 bases). The ends were cut back, 11 bases at V and 1 base at J, with 18 bases in the middle. Germline V lookup: CDR1 SEHNR, CDR2 FQNEAQ (reference sequence). There are 14 residues in the CDR3. The CDR3 reads CASASTGLSYEQYF. CDR3 sequence (DNA): TGTGCCTCAGCATCGACAGGACTTTCCTACGAGCAGTACTTC.

The CDR3 sequence: CATAREGTSRTTSGSISYNEQFF. The CDR3 nucleotides read TGTGCCACTGCGAGGGAGGGGACATCACGCACGACTAGCGGGAGTATCTCCTACAATGAGCAGTTCTTC. This chain links TRBV24-1 with TRBJ2-1; 12 nucleotides match TRBD2. The junction had 27 bases not matched to a gene; V was cut back by 10 bases and J by 0 bases. CDR1 is KGHDR and CDR2 is SFDVKD in the germline V gene. This CDR3 spans 23 amino acids.

This clonotype was detected many times. The V call is TRBV11-3, the J call TRBJ2-3; D uncertain. Between the trimmed V and J ends, which lost 2 bases and 4 bases, there was a span of 10 bases. This CDR3 comprises 14 residues. From germline, CDR1 is SGHNT and CDR2 YENEEA. The CDR3 here is CASSLYNKADTQYF. CDR3 nucleotides: TGTGCCAGCAGCTTATACAACAAAGCAGATACGCAGTATTTT.

Concerning this clonotype itself: A much bigger clone sits one base away, suggesting this may be a read error. The chain uses TRBV28 and TRBJ2-3; D is uncertain. The better agreement between TRBJ1-5 and the DNA end casts doubt on the J call. This CDR3 comprises 10 residues. The V gene's germline CDR1 is MDHEN and CDR2 SYDVKM. Here the CDR3 reads CASSWDTQHF. CDR3 coding DNA: TGTGCCAGCAGTTGGGATACGCAGCATTTT.

To note about this clonotype: It may be a read error: a sequence one base away is much more abundant. The rearrangement joins TRBV28 to TRBJ2-7, with D perhaps matching TRBD1 (5 bases). From germline, CDR1 is MDHEN and CDR2 SYDVKM. Between the trimmed V and J ends, which lost 5 bases and 7 bases, there was a span of 18 bases. This CDR3 is built from 14 residues. This CDR3 is CASSPTLAPGEQYF. For the CDR3, the DNA is TGTGCCAGCAGTCCCACCCTGGCCCCAGGGGAGCAGTACTTC.

Notes on this clonotype: The CDR3 does not end in the conserved phenylalanine or tryptophan, so this is likely a read error. V usage is TRBV4-3 and J usage is TRBJ1-2; D is unresolved. The CDR3 is 12 amino acids. Germline CDR1 reads LGHNA; CDR2 reads YSLEER. With 1 base removed from V and 6 bases from J, the gap between germline ends came to 6 bases. CDR3: CASSQGDHGYTY. The CDR3, as DNA: TGCGCCAGCAGCCAAGGAGACCATGGCTACACCTAC.

The chain links TRBV27 to TRBJ1-5; D unclear. The germline V gene encodes CDR1 MNHEY and CDR2 SMNVEV (reference sequence). Deletions cut 8 bases from V and 5 bases from J, with 13 bases between. The CDR3 is 13 amino acids. CDR3 nucleotides: TGTGCCAGCTGTCCCCTTGGTCATCAGCCCCAGCATTTT. Its protein product is CASCPLGHQPQHF.

The rearrangement uses TRBV5-1 and TRBJ2-7; D possibly corresponds to TRBD1 (6 bases). Trimming took off 4 bases at V and 2 bases at J, with 19 bases between the two ends. Germline CDR1 is SGHRS and CDR2 is YFSETQ. This CDR3 is 16 amino acids long. CDR3 DNA sequence: TGCGCCAGCAGCCCCGCAGGGGTGTCCCATCCCTACGAGCAGTACTTC. This translates into CASSPAGVSHPYEQYF.

A remark on this clonotype: Relative to the germline gene, one junction end is altered; a read error may explain this. CDR3 bases: TGTACCAGCAGTTTATCTTCGTCTAGCCAAGAGACCCAGTACTTC. Translation gives CTSSLSSSSQETQYF. V and J are TRBV27 and TRBJ2-5; D is unresolved. Germline V CDR1 and CDR2: MNHEY, SMNVEV (reference sequence). The CDR3 has 15 amino acids.

This clonotype was counted only a few times. The chain joins TRBV3-1 to TRBJ2-1, with TRBD2 matching 7 bases. V was clipped by 3 bases and J by 2 bases; unmatched bases: 4. From germline, CDR1 is LGHDT and CDR2 YNNKEL (reference sequence). The CDR3 loop spans 15 amino acids. The CDR3 loop is CASSQTLAAYNEQFF. The CDR3 nucleotides are TGTGCCAGCAGCCAGACGCTAGCGGCCTACAATGAGCAGTTCTTC.

This clonotype came up a few times. The chain employs TRBV7-9 and TRBJ2-7; D may be TRBD1 (5 bases). In germline, CDR1 is SEHNR, CDR2 FQNEAQ (reference sequence). V lost 5 bases, J lost 5 bases, and 10 bases lay in between. The CDR3 has 12 amino acids. The CDR3 nucleotides read TGTGCCAGCAGCCCAGGGATCCACGAGCAGTACTTC. It codes for CASSPGIHEQYF.

The CDR3 region has the DNA TGTGCCAGCAATTTCGGGGGACCGATCTGCGAGCAGTACTTC. The encoded protein is CASNFGGPICEQYF. J is TRBJ2-7 and V is TRBV7-2; D possibly corresponds to TRBD2 (6 bases). The germline gives CDR1 SGHTA, CDR2 FQGNSA. The V gene lost 7 bases and the J gene lost 6 bases, with 19 bases spanning the gap. This CDR3 comprises 14 residues.

This clonotype turned up a few times. This chain joins TRBV9 and TRBJ2-4; TRBD2 matches 8 bases. The CDR3 has 18 residues. Trimming cost V 3 bases and J 3 bases; bases outside gene matches: 14. Looked up from germline, CDR1 is SGDLS and CDR2 is YYNGEE. CDR3 amino acids: CASSDGASGPAGKNIQYF. The CDR3 DNA reads as TGTGCCAGCAGCGATGGGGCTAGCGGGCCCGCTGGCAAAAACATTCAGTACTTC.

The chain has TRBV9 and TRBJ2-7; 8 bases map to TRBD2. The CDR3 is 14 residues long. Germline V gene lookup returns CDR1 SGDLS and CDR2 YYNGEE. V gave up 0 bases and J gave up 2 bases; unmatched junction bases: 1. This chain's CDR3 is CASSVAGGPYEQYF. The CDR3 DNA follows: TGTGCCAGCAGCGTAGCGGGAGGGCCCTACGAGCAGTACTTC.

As concerns this clonotype: The germline gene is not matched at one end of the junction; a read error may be the cause. The chain has TRBV6-6 and TRBJ2-7; no clear D. The CDR3 spans 15 residues. Per germline, CDR1 MNHNY and CDR2 SVGAGI (reference sequence). The CDR3 bases are TGTGCCAGCAGTTTCGATTTTCGTTTATCCAACAATTCAGCCTTC. Protein: CASSFDFRLSNNSAF.